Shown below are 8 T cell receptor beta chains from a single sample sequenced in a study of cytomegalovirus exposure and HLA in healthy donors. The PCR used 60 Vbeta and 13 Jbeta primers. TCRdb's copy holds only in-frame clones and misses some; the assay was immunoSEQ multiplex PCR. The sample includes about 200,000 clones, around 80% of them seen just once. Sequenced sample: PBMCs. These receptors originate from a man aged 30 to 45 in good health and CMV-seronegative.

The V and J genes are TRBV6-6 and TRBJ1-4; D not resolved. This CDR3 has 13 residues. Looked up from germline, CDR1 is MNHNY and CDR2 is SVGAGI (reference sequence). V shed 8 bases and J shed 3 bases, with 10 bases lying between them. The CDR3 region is CASGRVPNEKLFF. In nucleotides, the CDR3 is TGTGCCAGCGGGCGGGTACCTAATGAAAAACTGTTTTTT.

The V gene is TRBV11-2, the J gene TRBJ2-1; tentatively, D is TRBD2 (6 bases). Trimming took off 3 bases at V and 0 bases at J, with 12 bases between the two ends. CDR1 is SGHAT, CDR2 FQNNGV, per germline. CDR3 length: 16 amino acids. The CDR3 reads CASSLDMGGSYNEQFF. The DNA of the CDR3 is TGTGCCAGCAGCTTGGATATGGGGGGCTCCTACAATGAGCAGTTCTTC.

The CDR3 sequence: CASSLGGWGTGPQETQYF. The CDR3 DNA follows: TGTGCCAGCAGCTTAGGGGGTTGGGGGACTGGCCCCCAAGAGACCCAGTACTTC. This rearrangement joins TRBV7-8 to TRBJ2-5, with D perhaps matching TRBD2 (6 bases). This CDR3 is 18 amino acids long. Trimming cost V 1 base and J 1 base, with 19 bases left between them. From germline, CDR1 is SGHVS and CDR2 FQNEAQ.

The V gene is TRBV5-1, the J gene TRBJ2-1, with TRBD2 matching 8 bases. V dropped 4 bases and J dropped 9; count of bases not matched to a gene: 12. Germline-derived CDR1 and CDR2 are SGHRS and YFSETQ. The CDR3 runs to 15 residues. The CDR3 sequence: CASSGTGGQFGEQFF. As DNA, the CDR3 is TGCGCCAGCAGCGGGACGGGGGGGCAGTTTGGTGAGCAGTTCTTC.

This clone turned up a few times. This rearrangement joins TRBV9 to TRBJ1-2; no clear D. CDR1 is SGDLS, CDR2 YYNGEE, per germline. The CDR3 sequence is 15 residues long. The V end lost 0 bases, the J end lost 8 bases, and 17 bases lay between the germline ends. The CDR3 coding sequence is TGTGCCAGCAGCGTAGGAGCTGGGTTTGCGCGGGGCTACACCTTC. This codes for CASSVGAGFARGYTF.

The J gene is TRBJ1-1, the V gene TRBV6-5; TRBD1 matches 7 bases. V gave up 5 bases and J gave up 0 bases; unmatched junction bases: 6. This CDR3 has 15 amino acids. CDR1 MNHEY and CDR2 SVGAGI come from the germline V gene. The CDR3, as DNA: TGTGCCAGCAGTACACACAGGGGAATGAACACTGAAGCTTTCTTT. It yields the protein CASSTHRGMNTEAFF.

The CDR3 coding sequence is TGTGCCATCAGTGACTCCTTTGGACAGGGGTTAGGAAACACCATATATTTT. Protein sequence: CAISDSFGQGLGNTIYF. The V call is TRBV10-3, the J call TRBJ1-3, with TRBD1 matching 9 bases. This CDR3 has 17 residues. V gave up 3 bases and J gave up 4 bases; unmatched junction bases: 10. In germline, CDR1 is ENHRY, CDR2 SYGVKD.

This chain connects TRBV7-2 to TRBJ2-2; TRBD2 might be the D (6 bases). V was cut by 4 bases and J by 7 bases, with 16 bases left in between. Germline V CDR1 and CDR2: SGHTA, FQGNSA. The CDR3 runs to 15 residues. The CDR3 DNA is TGTGCCAGCAGCTCAGACCAGCGGGTTGGCGGGGAGCTGTTTTTT. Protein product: CASSSDQRVGGELFF. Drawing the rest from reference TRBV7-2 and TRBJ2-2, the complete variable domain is GAGVSQSPSNKVTEKGKDVELRCDPISGHTALYWYRQSLGQGLEFLIYFQGNSAPDKSGLPSDRFSAERTGGSVSTLTIQRTQQEDSAVYLCASSSDQRVGGELFFGEGSRLTVL.